This entry is about one TCR beta chain. V was pared by 9 bases and J by 8 bases, with 19 bases between. The germline CDR1 and CDR2 sequences are MDHEN and SYDVKM. This CDR3 region has 14 residues. The sample originates from a study of blood T cell repertoires in COVID-19. Study in general: The United States, Italy and Spain were the sources of the acute and convalescent COVID-19 samples. T cells, B-cell-depleted T cells, or PBMCs provided the cDNA or gDNA that served as material.

Original analysis: Amplification with reference gene primers provided the estimates of nucleated cell counts. Method: immunoSEQ multiplex PCR; TCRdb's copy keeps in-frame clones and lacks some. The V and J calls and clone size were taken over from that table, and D and trimming were inferred from the DNA. The sample lists fewer than 80,000 clones, more than 60% occurring once. The origin of this receptor is a human donor in a cohort sampled during active COVID-19. Input material: peripheral blood. V gene TRBV28 combines with J gene TRBJ1-4; no firm D call. CDR3 residues: CASKLTSSWEKLFF. The CDR3 nucleotides read TGTGCCAGTAAATTGACTTCCTCTTGGGAAAAACTGTTTTTT.